These T cell receptor beta chains were read from a single sample in a study of control samples from healthy donors and cancer patients. Profiled with immunoSEQ multiplex PCR; TCRdb holds only in-frame clones, not every one. The sample consists of tens of thousands of clones, 80% to 95% of them appearing once. The sample comprised PBMCs. The receptor source for this set is a woman aged 40 to 50 with lung cancer. Both conserved end residues are part of each CDR3. The order of the fields is V gene, J gene, D gene, clone size, CDR3 protein, CDR3 DNA. D genes are given only for firm matches. The listing skips clone size in some rows; elsewhere it reads once, few, many or a size class.

v_gene: TRBV18
j_gene: TRBJ2-2
d_gene: .
abundance: .
CDR3aa: CASSPPHYTGELFF
CDR3nt: TGTGCCAGCTCACCACCTCATTACACCGGGGAGCTGTTTTTT

v_gene: TRBV5-4
j_gene: TRBJ1-4
d_gene: TRBD1
abundance: once
CDR3aa: CASSRQGVGPNEKLFF
CDR3nt: TGTGCCAGCAGTAGACAGGGGGTCGGGCCTAATGAAAAACTGTTTTTT

v_gene: TRBV29-1
j_gene: TRBJ2-3
d_gene: TRBD1
abundance: .
CDR3aa: CSVRGTVTDTQYF
CDR3nt: TGCAGCGTCAGAGGGACAGTCACAGATACGCAGTATTTT

v_gene: TRBV13
j_gene: TRBJ2-1
d_gene: .
abundance: .
CDR3aa: CASSAPDRGSYNEQFF
CDR3nt: TGTGCCAGCAGCGCACCCGATAGGGGGTCCTACAATGAGCAGTTCTTC

v_gene: TRBV30
j_gene: TRBJ1-1
d_gene: .
abundance: .
CDR3aa: CAGPGVGTEAFF
CDR3nt: TGTGCCGGCCCCGGGGTGGGTACTGAAGCTTTCTTT

v_gene: TRBV6-1
j_gene: TRBJ1-5
d_gene: .
abundance: .
CDR3aa: CASSDRVPTSNQPQHF
CDR3nt: TGTGCCAGCAGTGACAGAGTACCTACTAGCAATCAGCCCCAGCATTTT

v_gene: TRBV5-1
j_gene: TRBJ1-3
d_gene: .
abundance: .
CDR3aa: CASSLDGSHSGNTIYF
CDR3nt: TGCGCCAGCAGCTTGGATGGCAGCCACTCTGGAAACACCATATATTTT

v_gene: TRBV19
j_gene: TRBJ2-3
d_gene: .
abundance: .
CDR3aa: CASSMLGGTDTQYF
CDR3nt: TGTGCCAGTAGTATGTTGGGGGGAACAGATACGCAGTATTTT

v_gene: TRBV4-1
j_gene: TRBJ1-1
d_gene: .
abundance: .
CDR3aa: CASSQDPWGTEAFF
CDR3nt: TGCGCCAGCAGCCAAGATCCTTGGGGCACTGAAGCTTTCTTT

v_gene: TRBV9
j_gene: TRBJ2-3
d_gene: TRBD1
abundance: .
CDR3aa: CASSVGGDSLTDTQYF
CDR3nt: TGTGCCAGCAGCGTAGGAGGGGACAGTCTCACAGATACGCAGTATTTT

v_gene: TRBV5-1
j_gene: TRBJ2-7
d_gene: .
abundance: .
CDR3aa: CASRLESGINEQYF
CDR3nt: TGCGCCAGCAGACTGGAGTCCGGGATCAACGAGCAGTACTTC

v_gene: TRBV10-3
j_gene: TRBJ2-7
d_gene: .
abundance: .
CDR3aa: CAIGPGGQSSYEQYF
CDR3nt: TGTGCCATCGGCCCTGGCGGCCAGAGCTCCTACGAGCAGTACTTC

v_gene: TRBV19
j_gene: TRBJ1-2
d_gene: .
abundance: .
CDR3aa: CASSADSANYGYTF
CDR3nt: TGTGCCAGTAGTGCGGACAGTGCTAACTATGGCTACACCTTC

v_gene: TRBV30
j_gene: TRBJ2-3
d_gene: TRBD2
abundance: .
CDR3aa: CAWSDVRGVISTDTQYF
CDR3nt: TGTGCCTGGAGTGATGTGCGGGGGGTCATAAGCACAGATACGCAGTATTTT

v_gene: TRBV7-7
j_gene: TRBJ2-1
d_gene: .
abundance: .
CDR3aa: CASSLDLGYNEQFF
CDR3nt: TGTGCTAGCAGCTTAGATTTAGGGTACAATGAGCAGTTCTTC

v_gene: TRBV21-1
j_gene: TRBJ1-1
d_gene: .
abundance: .
CDR3aa: CASSKSPQPRVSENTEAFF
CDR3nt: TGTGCCAGCAGCAAAAGTCCTCAACCTAGGGTGTCAGAGAACACTGAAGCTTTCTTT

v_gene: TRBV19
j_gene: TRBJ1-5
d_gene: .
abundance: .
CDR3aa: CASRPSESNSNQPQHF
CDR3nt: TGTGCCAGTAGACCATCGGAAAGCAACAGCAATCAGCCCCAGCATTTT

v_gene: TRBV29-1
j_gene: TRBJ1-3
d_gene: .
abundance: .
CDR3aa: CSASPQGTGNTIYF
CDR3nt: TGCAGCGCGTCCCCACAGGGAACTGGAAACACCATATATTTT

v_gene: TRBV19
j_gene: TRBJ1-5
d_gene: .
abundance: .
CDR3aa: CASSTTRDSNQPQHF
CDR3nt: TGTGCCAGTAGTACAACACGGGATAGCAATCAGCCCCAGCATTTT

v_gene: TRBV9
j_gene: TRBJ1-2
d_gene: .
abundance: .
CDR3aa: CASSVALGFGGYTF
CDR3nt: TGTGCCAGCAGCGTAGCTTTAGGGTTTGGGGGCTACACCTTC

v_gene: TRBV7-9
j_gene: TRBJ1-6
d_gene: .
abundance: once
CDR3aa: CASSLVQGNAPLHF
CDR3nt: TGTGCCAGCAGCTTAGTTCAGGGGAACGCACCCCTCCACTTT

v_gene: TRBV9
j_gene: TRBJ2-1
d_gene: .
abundance: .
CDR3aa: CASSVQQYNEQFF
CDR3nt: TGTGCCAGCAGCGTACAGCAATACAATGAGCAGTTCTTC

v_gene: TRBV9
j_gene: TRBJ2-7
d_gene: TRBD1
abundance: .
CDR3aa: CASSPRGGGQGPYEQYF
CDR3nt: TGTGCCAGCAGCCCCAGAGGGGGGGGACAGGGGCCCTACGAGCAGTACTTC

v_gene: TRBV5-1
j_gene: TRBJ1-4
d_gene: .
abundance: .
CDR3aa: CASSPGLGGDEKLFF
CDR3nt: TGCGCCAGCAGCCCGGGACTGGGAGGCGATGAAAAACTGTTTTTT

v_gene: TRBV12-3/TRBV12-4
j_gene: TRBJ1-2
d_gene: .
abundance: .
CDR3aa: CASSLGDPYGYTF
CDR3nt: TGTGCCAGCAGTTTGGGCGATCCTTATGGCTACACCTTC

v_gene: TRBV6-1
j_gene: TRBJ1-2
d_gene: .
abundance: .
CDR3aa: CASSELMLVATTF
CDR3nt: TGTGCCAGCAGTGAATTGATGTTGGTGGCTACCACCTTC

v_gene: TRBV19
j_gene: TRBJ2-6
d_gene: TRBD1
abundance: .
CDR3aa: CASSPDRGSGANVLTF
CDR3nt: TGTGCCAGTAGTCCGGACAGGGGGTCTGGGGCCAACGTCCTGACTTTC